This is a list of T cell receptor beta chains from one sample in a study of cytomegalovirus exposure and HLA in healthy donors. Repertoires were generated with immunoSEQ multiplex PCR, while TCRdb's copy carries only in-frame clones and drops some. The sample is made up of approximately 100,000 clones, and the top ten hold 3.5% of it. The sequenced material came from PBMCs. Receptors were obtained from a man between 40 and 49 years old in good health and CMV-seronegative. The CDR3 runs from the conserved cysteine through the conserved F or W. D genes are given only for firm matches.

>-|TRBV7-6|TRBJ2-2
CASSSSGGGNGELFF
TGTGCCAGCAGCTCGTCTGGAGGGGGCAACGGGGAGCTGTTTTTT
>-|TRBV2|TRBJ2-3
CASSESAGSTDTQYF
TGTGCCAGCAGTGAAAGTGCGGGGAGCACAGATACGCAGTATTTT
>TRBD1|TRBV19|TRBJ1-1
CASSPIDRGNTEAFF
TGTGCCAGTAGCCCCATCGACAGGGGGAACACTGAAGCTTTCTTT
>TRBD1|TRBV28|TRBJ1-2
CASNTLYRGRANYGYTF
TGTGCCAGCAATACCCTCTACAGGGGGCGAGCTAACTATGGCTACACCTTC
>-|TRBV7-9|TRBJ2-7
CASSLDGSPSYEQYF
TGTGCCAGCAGCTTAGACGGGTCCCCCTCCTACGAGCAGTACTTC
>TRBD1|TRBV7-6|TRBJ1-1
CASTQLVTGVGITEAFF
TGTGCCAGCACCCAACTTGTTACAGGGGTGGGGATCACTGAAGCTTTCTTT
>TRBD2|TRBV7-2|TRBJ2-7
CASSRLGAAGGEQYF
TGTGCCAGCAGCCGACTCGGAGCGGCGGGGGGGGAGCAGTACTTC
>TRBD2|TRBV9|TRBJ2-1
CASSVVRLAGGNEQFF
TGTGCCAGCAGCGTAGTACGACTAGCGGGAGGGAATGAGCAGTTCTTC
>-|TRBV6-6|TRBJ2-7
CASSLRQPTYEQYF
TGTGCCAGCAGTTTACGACAGCCAACCTACGAGCAGTACTTC
>-|TRBV30|TRBJ2-1
CAWSPFGKGKGDEQFF
TGTGCCTGGAGTCCCTTCGGAAAGGGGAAAGGCGATGAGCAGTTCTTC
>TRBD1|TRBV6-1|TRBJ2-2
CASSENRGRTGELFF
TGTGCCAGCAGTGAGAACAGGGGAAGAACCGGGGAGCTGTTTTTT
>TRBD1|TRBV28|TRBJ2-7
CASSSEGAYEQYF
TGTGCCAGCAGTTCAGAGGGGGCTTACGAGCAGTACTTC
>-|TRBV10-3|TRBJ2-3
CAISEVTRTDTQYF
TGTGCCATCAGTGAAGTGACTAGGACAGATACGCAGTATTTT
>TRBD2|TRBV18|TRBJ2-3
CASSLLGLAGSTDTQYF
TGTGCCAGCTCACTCTTAGGACTAGCGGGGAGCACAGATACGCAGTATTTT
>TRBD2|TRBV7-7|TRBJ2-5
CASSFGAGGGETQYF
TGTGCCAGCAGCTTTGGAGCGGGGGGAGGAGAGACCCAGTACTTC
>TRBD2|TRBV10-3|TRBJ2-1
CAINPGLAGSGEQFF
TGTGCCATCAACCCGGGACTAGCGGGATCCGGTGAGCAGTTCTTC
>TRBD2|TRBV2|TRBJ2-6
CAIPHSGTTSGSAGANVLTF
TGTGCCATTCCCCATTCGGGGACGACCAGCGGGAGCGCTGGGGCCAACGTCCTGACTTTC